This section outlines one TCR beta chain sequence together with its context. The antigen is not known. Trimming pared 0 bases from V and 2 bases from J, leaving 8 bases between. The CDR3 consists of 14 residues. Germline CDR1 LGHNA, CDR2 YNFKEQ. These data belong to a study of ipilimumab plus nivolumab after autologous stem cell transplantation. Whole-study results and caveats: The authors say TCR, Treg and microbiome findings warrant further study.

The assay was immunoSEQ multiplex PCR, and TCRdb's table has in-frame clones only and misses some. The sample lists tens of thousands of clones; over 80% were seen once. The chain couples TRBV4-2 to TRBJ2-7; D is unclear. The source of this sequence is a male donor with diffuse large B-cell lymphoma. Sequencing was performed on PBMCs, taken in a trial of ipilimumab plus nivolumab as post-transplant consolidation. This CDR3 is CASSQDARTYEQYF. DNA for the CDR3: TGTGCCAGCAGCCAAGACGCCAGAACCTACGAGCAGTACTTC.